This T cell receptor beta chain derives from a study of cytomegalovirus exposure and HLA in healthy donors. This clone was counted only a few times. With V trimmed by 3 bases and J by 8 bases, 8 bases remained unmatched. The CDR3 spans 15 residues. The V gene's germline CDR1 is MNHNS and CDR2 SASEGT. Both 60 Vbeta primers and 13 Jbeta primers went into the PCR. Data came from immunoSEQ multiplex PCR; TCRdb stores just in-frame clones and leaves some out. The sample has hundreds of thousands of clones, approximately 85% seen once. This clonotype originated in a girl aged 2 to 9 in good health and CMV-seronegative. This rearrangement joins TRBV6-1 to TRBJ1-4, with TRBD1 identical over 8 bases. What was sequenced was PBMCs. Here the CDR3 reads CASSDLGQGQEKLFF. The DNA of the CDR3 is TGTGCCAGCAGTGACTTAGGACAGGGTCAGGAAAAACTGTTTTTT.